These T cell receptor beta chains were read from a single sample in a study of early T cells in non-severe SARS-CoV-2 infection. TCRdb analysed the 5' RACE reads with MiXCR anew, one entry per CDR3 protein. The profile shows 45,000 to 55,000 distinct CDR3 sequences, approximately 6.2% of them singletons. The sequencing sample was made of whole blood. These receptors all come from an adult who was a healthcare worker with PCR-confirmed SARS-CoV-2 infection or an uninfected control (not recorded which). Each CDR3 is given with its conserved first and last residue. The order of the fields is D gene, clone size, J gene, V gene, CDR3 DNA, CDR3 protein. A D gene is named only where the DNA matches it firmly. Part of the rows lack a size; the others show once, few, many or a class for expanded clones.

NA many TRBJ1-1 TRBV7-2 TGTGCCAGCAGCCCGTACGGACGGAACACTGAAGCTTTCTTT CASSPYGRNTEAFF
NA NA TRBJ2-7 TRBV10-3 TGTGCCATCAGTGAGTCGATTCGGGGATACGAGCAGTACTTC CAISESIRGYEQYF
TRBD1 once TRBJ2-3 TRBV7-2 TGTGCCAGCAGCTTAAGAGAGCAGGGGGGCACAGATACGCAGTATTTT CASSLREQGGTDTQYF
NA NA TRBJ1-1 TRBV4-1 TGCGCCAGCAGCCAATATGGGAACACTGAAGCTTTCTTT CASSQYGNTEAFF
TRBD1 NA TRBJ1-6 TRBV4-1 TGCGCCAGCAGCCAAGAATGGACAGGGGGAAGTGGGACCTATAATTCACCCCTCCACTTT CASSQEWTGGSGTYNSPLHF
TRBD1 many TRBJ2-1 TRBV7-6 TGTGCCAGCAGCCCGGGACAGGGGGAGGACTACAATGAGCAGTTCTTC CASSPGQGEDYNEQFF
TRBD1 many TRBJ2-7 TRBV7-9 TGTGCCAGCAGCTCCTACCGGGACAGGGGACTAGACGAGCAGTACTTC CASSSYRDRGLDEQYF
NA many TRBJ1-5 TRBV29-1 TGCAGCGTCTTAAGGGATCGTTTCAAAAATAGCAATCAGCCCCAGCATTTT CSVLRDRFKNSNQPQHF
NA many TRBJ2-5 TRBV7-6 TGTGCCAGCAGTCGAGAAGTAGGTTTCCAAGAGACCCAGTACTTC CASSREVGFQETQYF
TRBD1 NA TRBJ2-3 TRBV6-2/TRBV6-3 TGTGCCAGCAGCCCGGGACAGCGTCTAAGCACAGATACGCAGTATTTT CASSPGQRLSTDTQYF
TRBD2 few TRBJ2-3 TRBV28 TGTGCCAGCAGCCCTCTGGGGCTAGCGGAAAGCACAGATACGCAGTATTTT CASSPLGLAESTDTQYF
NA few TRBJ1-1 TRBV28 TGTGCCAGCAGTTTTGGTGACAGTCCCCCTGAAGCTTTCTTT CASSFGDSPPEAFF
NA few TRBJ2-3 TRBV29-1 TGCAGCGCCCGGTCTATCCTCACAGATACGCAGTATTTT CSARSILTDTQYF
NA few TRBJ2-5 TRBV20-1 TGCAGTGCCCCAGGAAGCGGTGAAGAGACCCAGTACTTC CSAPGSGEETQYF
TRBD1 few TRBJ2-2 TRBV5-1 TGCGCCAGCAGCACCGGACAGGGGCTCACCGGGGAGCTGTTTTTT CASSTGQGLTGELFF
TRBD1 many TRBJ2-7 TRBV20-1 TGCAGTGCCCCCCTAGGCCAGGGGGCAATCGAGCAGTACTTC CSAPLGQGAIEQYF
NA many TRBJ2-3 TRBV4-3 TGCGCCAGCAGCCCGCGTTCTGGACAAAGCACAGATACGCAGTATTTT CASSPRSGQSTDTQYF
TRBD1 NA TRBJ2-1 TRBV11-2 TGTGCCAGCAGCTTAGTGACAGGGATTGAGCAGTTCTTC CASSLVTGIEQFF
TRBD1 many TRBJ1-2 TRBV4-3 TGCGCCAGCAGCCAAGACTACAGGGGTGTGGACTATGGCTACACCTTC CASSQDYRGVDYGYTF
NA NA TRBJ2-1 TRBV3-1 TGTGCCAGCAGCCAACGCATCGTAAGGGGCGGGAATGGGCAGTTCTTC CASSQRIVRGGNGQFF
TRBD2 many TRBJ2-3 TRBV9 TGTGCCAGCAGCGAACGACTAGCGGGGATGACAGATACGCAGTATTTT CASSERLAGMTDTQYF
NA few TRBJ2-5 TRBV6-6 TGTGCCAGCAGCCTCATTCGAGAGACCCAGTACTTC CASSLIRETQYF
TRBD2 NA TRBJ2-2 TRBV10-3 TGTGCCATCAGTGAACGGGGACTAGCGGGGGAATGGAACACCGGGGAGCTGTTTTTT CAISERGLAGEWNTGELFF
TRBD2 many TRBJ2-3 TRBV6-6 TGTGCCAGTATACGGGAGGGTTCAAGCGCAGATACGCAGTATTTT CASIREGSSADTQYF
NA many TRBJ1-2 TRBV4-3 TGCGCCAGCAGCCAAACAGGACCCCCAACCTATGGCTACACCTTC CASSQTGPPTYGYTF
NA NA TRBJ1-1 TRBV7-2 TGTGCCAGCAGCCCCGCTCTTTCGGGCTTTGAAGCTTTCTTT CASSPALSGFEAFF
NA NA TRBJ2-1 TRBV18 TGTGCCAGCTCACCACAACGTGGGGCGAATGAGCAGTTCTTC CASSPQRGANEQFF
NA NA TRBJ2-3 TRBV9 TGTGCCAGCAATCGACTAGGAACAGATACGCAGTATTTT CASNRLGTDTQYF
TRBD1 NA TRBJ1-2 TRBV4-3 TGCGCCAGCAGCCTACAATTACAGGGGCCCAGAGTCCGCTACACCTTC CASSLQLQGPRVRYTF